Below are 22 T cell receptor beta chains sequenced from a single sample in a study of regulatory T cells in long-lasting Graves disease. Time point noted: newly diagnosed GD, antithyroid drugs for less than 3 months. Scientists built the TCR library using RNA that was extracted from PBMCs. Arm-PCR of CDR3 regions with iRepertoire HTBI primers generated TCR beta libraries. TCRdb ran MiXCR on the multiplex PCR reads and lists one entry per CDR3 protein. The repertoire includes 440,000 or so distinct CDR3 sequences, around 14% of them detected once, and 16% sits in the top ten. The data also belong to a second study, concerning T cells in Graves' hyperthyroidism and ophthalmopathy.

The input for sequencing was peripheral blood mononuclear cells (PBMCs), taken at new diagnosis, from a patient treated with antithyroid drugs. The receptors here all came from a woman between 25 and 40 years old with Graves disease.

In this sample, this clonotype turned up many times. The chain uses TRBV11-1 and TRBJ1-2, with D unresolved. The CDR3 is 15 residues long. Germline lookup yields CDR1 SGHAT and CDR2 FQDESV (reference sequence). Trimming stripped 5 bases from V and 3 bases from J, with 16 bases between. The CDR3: CASSRGRGPDYGYTF. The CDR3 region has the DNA TGTGCCAGCAGCAGAGGACGCGGACCCGACTATGGCTACACCTTC.

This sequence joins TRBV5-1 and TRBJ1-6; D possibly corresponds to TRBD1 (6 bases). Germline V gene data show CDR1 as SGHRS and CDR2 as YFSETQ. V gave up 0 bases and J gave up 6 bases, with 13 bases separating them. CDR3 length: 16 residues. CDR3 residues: CASSLGNRASNSPLHF. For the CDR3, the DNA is TGCGCCAGCAGCTTGGGGAACAGGGCTTCTAATTCACCCCTCCACTTT.

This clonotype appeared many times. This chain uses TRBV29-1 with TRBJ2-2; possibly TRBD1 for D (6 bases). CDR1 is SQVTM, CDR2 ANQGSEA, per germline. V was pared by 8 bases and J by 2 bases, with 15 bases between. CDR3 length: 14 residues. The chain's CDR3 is CSFSGTTNTGELFF. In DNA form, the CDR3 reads TGCAGCTTCTCCGGGACAACCAACACCGGGGAGCTGTTTTTT.

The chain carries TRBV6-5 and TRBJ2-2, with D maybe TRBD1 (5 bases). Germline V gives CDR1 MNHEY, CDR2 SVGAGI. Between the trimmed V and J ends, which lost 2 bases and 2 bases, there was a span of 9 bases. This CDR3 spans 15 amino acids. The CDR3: CASSYRQINTGELFF. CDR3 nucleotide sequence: TGTGCCAGCAGTTACCGACAGATCAACACCGGGGAGCTGTTTTTT.

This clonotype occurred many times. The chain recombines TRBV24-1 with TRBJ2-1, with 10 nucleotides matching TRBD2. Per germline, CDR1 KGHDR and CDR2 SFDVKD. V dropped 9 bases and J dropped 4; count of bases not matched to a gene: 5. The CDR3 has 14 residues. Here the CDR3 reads CATQREGPYNEQFF. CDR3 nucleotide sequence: TGTGCCACCCAGCGGGAGGGCCCATACAATGAGCAGTTCTTC.

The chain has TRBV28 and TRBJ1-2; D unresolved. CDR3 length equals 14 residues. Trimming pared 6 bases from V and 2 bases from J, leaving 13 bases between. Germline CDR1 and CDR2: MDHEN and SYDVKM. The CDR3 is CASSPDLGNYGYTF. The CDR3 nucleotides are TGTGCCAGCAGCCCTGATTTAGGGAACTATGGCTACACCTTC.

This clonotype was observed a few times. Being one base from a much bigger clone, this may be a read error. CDR3 DNA sequence: TGCAGTGCTACCCCACTAGCGGGGCTGTCCTACAATGAGCGGTTCTTC. This encodes CSATPLAGLSYNERFF. V is TRBV20-1 and J is TRBJ2-1; TRBD2 agrees at 10 bases. Per the germline V gene, CDR1 is DFQATT and CDR2 is SNEGSKA (reference sequence). The CDR3 runs 16 residues.

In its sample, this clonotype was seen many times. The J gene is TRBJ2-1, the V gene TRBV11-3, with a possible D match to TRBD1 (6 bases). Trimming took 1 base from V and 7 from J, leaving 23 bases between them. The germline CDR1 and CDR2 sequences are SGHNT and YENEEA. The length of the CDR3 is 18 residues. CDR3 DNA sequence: TGTGCCAGCAGCTTAGGGGGATGGCTTCCAGGGGTGTGGAATGAGCAGTTCTTC. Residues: CASSLGGWLPGVWNEQFF.

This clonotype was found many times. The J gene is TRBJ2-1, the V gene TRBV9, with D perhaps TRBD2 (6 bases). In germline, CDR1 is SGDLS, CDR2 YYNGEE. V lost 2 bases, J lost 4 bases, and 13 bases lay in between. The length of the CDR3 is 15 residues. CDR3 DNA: TGTGCCAGCAGCGTGACGGGAGTGAATTACAATGAGCAGTTCTTC. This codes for CASSVTGVNYNEQFF.

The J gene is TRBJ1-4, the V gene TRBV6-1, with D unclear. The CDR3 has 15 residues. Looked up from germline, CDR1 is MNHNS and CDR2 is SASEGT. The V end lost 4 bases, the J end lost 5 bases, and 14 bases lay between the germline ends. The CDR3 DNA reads TGTGCCAGCAGTGCGCCGATCTTAGGGAATGAAAAACTGTTTTTT. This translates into CASSAPILGNEKLFF.

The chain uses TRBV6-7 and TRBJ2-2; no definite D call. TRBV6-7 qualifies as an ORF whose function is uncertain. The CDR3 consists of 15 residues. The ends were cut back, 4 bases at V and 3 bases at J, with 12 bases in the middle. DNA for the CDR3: TGTGCCAGCAGTTTCCATGAGACTTACACCGGGGAGCTGTTTTTT. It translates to CASSFHETYTGELFF.

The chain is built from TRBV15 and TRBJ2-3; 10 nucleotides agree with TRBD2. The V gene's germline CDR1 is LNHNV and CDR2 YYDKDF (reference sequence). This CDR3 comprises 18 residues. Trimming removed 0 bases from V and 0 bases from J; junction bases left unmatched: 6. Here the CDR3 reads CATSRDTLAGASTDTQYF. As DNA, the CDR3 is TGTGCCACCAGCAGAGATACCCTAGCGGGGGCTAGCACAGATACGCAGTATTTT.

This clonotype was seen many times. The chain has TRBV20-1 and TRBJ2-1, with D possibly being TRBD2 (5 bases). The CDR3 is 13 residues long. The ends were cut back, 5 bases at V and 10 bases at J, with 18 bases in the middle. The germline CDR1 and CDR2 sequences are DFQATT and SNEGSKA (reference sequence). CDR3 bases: TGCAGTGCTGAAACTGACGGGATGTGGGAGCAGTTCTTC. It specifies CSAETDGMWEQFF.

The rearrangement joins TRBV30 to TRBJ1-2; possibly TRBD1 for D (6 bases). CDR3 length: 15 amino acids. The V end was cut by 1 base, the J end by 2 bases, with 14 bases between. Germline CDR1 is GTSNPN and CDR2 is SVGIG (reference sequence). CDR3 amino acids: CAWSGGGIGNYGYTF. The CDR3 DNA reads TGTGCCTGGAGTGGGGGGGGCATCGGAAACTATGGCTACACCTTC.

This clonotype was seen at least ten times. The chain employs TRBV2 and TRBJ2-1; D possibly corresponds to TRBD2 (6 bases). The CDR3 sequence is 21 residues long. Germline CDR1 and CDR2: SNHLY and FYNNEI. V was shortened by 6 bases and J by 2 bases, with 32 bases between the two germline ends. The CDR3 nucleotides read TGTGCCAGCAGCCCTAGTCGCGCTAGCGAGAGTGGAATTGATGCCTACAATGAGCAGTTCTTC. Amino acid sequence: CASSPSRASESGIDAYNEQFF. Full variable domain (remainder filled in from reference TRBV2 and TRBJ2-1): EPEVTQTPSHQVTQMGQEVILRCVPISNHLYFYWYRQILGQKVEFLVSFYNNEISEKSEIFDDQFSVERPDGSNFTLKIRSTKLEDSAMYFCASSPSRASESGIDAYNEQFFGPGTRLTVL.

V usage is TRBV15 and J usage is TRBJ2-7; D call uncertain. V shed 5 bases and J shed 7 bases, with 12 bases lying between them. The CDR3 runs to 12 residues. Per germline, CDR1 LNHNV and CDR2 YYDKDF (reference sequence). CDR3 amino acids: CATSVRAGEQYF. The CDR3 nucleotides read TGTGCCACCAGCGTACGAGCTGGGGAGCAGTACTTC.

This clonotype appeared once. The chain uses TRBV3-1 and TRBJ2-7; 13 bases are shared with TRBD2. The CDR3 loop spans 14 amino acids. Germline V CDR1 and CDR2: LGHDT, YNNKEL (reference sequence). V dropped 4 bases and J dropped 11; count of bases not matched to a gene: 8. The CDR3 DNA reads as TGTGCCAGCAGCCGGACTAGCGGGAGTCCCCGAGAGTACTTC. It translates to CASSRTSGSPREYF.

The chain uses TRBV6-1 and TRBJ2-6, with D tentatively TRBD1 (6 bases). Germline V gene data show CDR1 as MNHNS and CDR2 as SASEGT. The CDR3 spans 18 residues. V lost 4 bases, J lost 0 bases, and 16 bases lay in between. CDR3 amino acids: CASSVSPGQSSGANVLTF. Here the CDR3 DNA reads TGTGCCAGCAGTGTATCACCGGGACAAAGCTCTGGGGCCAACGTCCTGACTTTC.

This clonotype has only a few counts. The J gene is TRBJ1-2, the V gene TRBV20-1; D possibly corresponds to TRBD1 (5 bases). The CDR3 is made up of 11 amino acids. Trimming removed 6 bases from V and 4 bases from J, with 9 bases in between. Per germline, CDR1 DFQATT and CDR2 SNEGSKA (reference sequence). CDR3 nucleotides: TGCAGTGCCATTGGGGGCTATGGCTACACCTTC. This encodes CSAIGGYGYTF.

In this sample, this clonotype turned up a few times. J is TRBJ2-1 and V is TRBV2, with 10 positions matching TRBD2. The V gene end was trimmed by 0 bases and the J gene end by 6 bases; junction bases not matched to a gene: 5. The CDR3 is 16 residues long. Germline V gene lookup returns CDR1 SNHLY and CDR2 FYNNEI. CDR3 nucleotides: TGTGCCAGCAGTGAAGCAGGCCTAGCGGGAGTCAATGAGCAGTTCTTC. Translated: CASSEAGLAGVNEQFF. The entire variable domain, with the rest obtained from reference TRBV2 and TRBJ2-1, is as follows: EPEVTQTPSHQVTQMGQEVILRCVPISNHLYFYWYRQILGQKVEFLVSFYNNEISEKSEIFDDQFSVERPDGSNFTLKIRSTKLEDSAMYFCASSEAGLAGVNEQFFGPGTRLTVL.

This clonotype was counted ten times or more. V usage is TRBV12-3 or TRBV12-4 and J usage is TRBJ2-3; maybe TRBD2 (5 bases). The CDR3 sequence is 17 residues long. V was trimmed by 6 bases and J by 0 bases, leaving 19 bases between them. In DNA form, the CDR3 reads TGTGCCAGCAGCCGCCCCCCTATCGGGATTAGCACAGATACGCAGTATTTT. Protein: CASSRPPIGISTDTQYF.

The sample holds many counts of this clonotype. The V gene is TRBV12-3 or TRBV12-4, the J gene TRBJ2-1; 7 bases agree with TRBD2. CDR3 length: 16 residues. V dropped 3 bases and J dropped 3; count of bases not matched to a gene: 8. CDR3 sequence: CASSLNARGVYNEQFF. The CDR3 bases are TGTGCCAGCAGTTTGAACGCACGGGGGGTCTACAATGAGCAGTTCTTC.